These 11 T cell receptor beta chains were all obtained from the same sample, sequenced in a study of T-cell reconstitution after alpha-beta-depleted transplantation in children. No antigen has been identified for these receptors. Construction of the TCRbeta library involved unique molecular identifiers. TCRdb reanalysed the PCR reads using MiXCR and keeps one entry per CDR3 protein. The sample lists about 300,000 distinct CDR3 sequences, around 7.3% occurring once. Study-level points and caveats: Among T cells one year after transplant, newly produced cells accounted for most counts and diversity.

The input for sequencing was peripheral blood, taken 360 days after TCRalphabeta/CD19-depleted stem cell transplant. The receptors were sampled from a female patient between 2 and 15 years old who had a stem cell transplant for Fanconi anemia, so the T cells may come from the graft donor.

This clonotype was seen many times. The V gene is TRBV12-3 or TRBV12-4, the J gene TRBJ2-7; no clear D gene. Trimming shortened V by 3 bases and J by 4 bases, and 10 bases separated the two germline ends. The CDR3 spans 13 residues. The CDR3 sequence: CASSFFSFYEQYF. DNA for the CDR3: TGTGCCAGCAGTTTTTTTTCCTTTTACGAGCAGTACTTC.

This clonotype came up many times. The V call is TRBV7-2, the J call TRBJ2-1; 10 nucleotides match TRBD2. Unmatched junction bases numbered 6, after V lost 2 bases and J lost 8 bases. Per the germline V gene, CDR1 is SGHTA and CDR2 is FQGNSA. CDR3 length: 15 residues. This CDR3 reads CASSLTSGGAYEQFF. CDR3 nucleotides: TGTGCCAGCAGCTTAACAAGCGGGGGGGCATATGAGCAGTTCTTC.

The chain employs TRBV29-1 and TRBJ1-3, with D maybe TRBD1 (5 bases). Germline CDR1 and CDR2: SQVTM and ANQGSEA. The ends were cut back, 3 bases at V and 2 bases at J, with 5 bases in the middle. The CDR3 is 12 residues long. The CDR3 nucleotides are TGCAGCGTTGAGGGGGCTGGAAACACCATATATTTT. Translation: CSVEGAGNTIYF. The whole variable domain, filled in from reference TRBV29-1 and TRBJ1-3, reads SAVISQKPSRDICQRGTSLTIQCQVDSQVTMMFWYRQQPGQSLTLIATANQGSEATYESGFVIDKFPISRPNLTFSTLTVSNMSPEDSSIYLCSVEGAGNTIYFGEGSWLTVV.

This clonotype was picked up many times. J is TRBJ1-1 and V is TRBV2; D gene uncertain. Trimming took 0 bases from V and 0 from J, leaving 8 bases between them. Germline V lookup: CDR1 SNHLY, CDR2 FYNNEI. The CDR3 consists of 15 residues. In nucleotides, the CDR3 is TGTGCCAGCAGTGAAGCATGGCCCATGAACACTGAAGCTTTCTTT. This translates into CASSEAWPMNTEAFF.

This clonotype was seen only a few times. V gene TRBV27 combines with J gene TRBJ2-7; 9 nucleotides align to TRBD1. J was trimmed by 4 bases and V by 6 bases; bases with no gene match: 10. This CDR3 is built from 15 residues. CDR1 is MNHEY and CDR2 is SMNVEV in the germline V gene (reference sequence). The CDR3 reads CASSPPGQGGYEQYF. The DNA of the CDR3 is TGTGCCAGCAGCCCCCCGGGACAGGGAGGATACGAGCAGTACTTC.

This clonotype has more than one count but fewer than ten. This rearrangement joins TRBV5-4 to TRBJ2-3; D might be TRBD1 or TRBD2, each matching 5 bases. V gave up 4 bases and J gave up 7 bases, with 13 bases separating them. This CDR3 contains 13 residues. CDR1 is SGHNT and CDR2 is YYREEE in the germline V gene (reference sequence). CDR3 residues: CASSPLGTYTQYF. CDR3 nucleotide sequence: TGTGCCAGCAGCCCCTTGGGGACCTATACGCAGTATTTT.

This clonotype was recorded a few times. The chain joins TRBV5-1 to TRBJ2-4, with D perhaps being TRBD1 or TRBD2 (5 bases each). Between the trimmed V and J ends, which lost 0 bases and 3 bases, there was a span of 16 bases. CDR1 is SGHRS and CDR2 is YFSETQ in the germline V gene. The length of the CDR3 is 17 residues. The CDR3 DNA is TGCGCCAGCAGCTTGGGGCGGGTTTGGGACGACAAAAACATTCAGTACTTC. Translated, it gives CASSLGRVWDDKNIQYF.

This clonotype was counted between two and nine times. The chain recombines TRBV9 with TRBJ1-2; 8 bases are shared with TRBD1. The CDR3 is 15 residues long. CDR1 and CDR2 from the germline V gene are SGDLS and YYNGEE. V was pared by 1 base and J by 8 bases, with 10 bases of the junction left unmatched. CDR3 nucleotides: TGTGCCAGCAGCGTACCCAGAACAGGGGGTCACGGCTACACCTTC. Protein product: CASSVPRTGGHGYTF.

This clonotype was observed at least ten times. The chain combines TRBV28 with TRBJ1-1; no clear D gene. Germline V CDR1 and CDR2: MDHEN, SYDVKM. Trimming took off 6 bases at V and 7 bases at J, with 12 bases between the two ends. The CDR3 covers 12 residues. CDR3 residues: CASSNPEDEAFF. In DNA form, the CDR3 reads TGTGCCAGCAGCAACCCCGAGGATGAAGCTTTCTTT.

This clonotype was found once. The chain carries TRBV11-2 and TRBJ2-7, with 7 bases aligning to TRBD1. Germline values: CDR1 SGHAT, CDR2 FQNNGV. The trim removed 3 bases at V and 3 bases at J, leaving 2 bases unmatched. There are 13 residues in the CDR3. CDR3 protein: CASSFGQDYEQYF. Here the CDR3 DNA reads TGTGCCAGCAGCTTCGGACAGGACTACGAGCAGTACTTC.

This clonotype was counted ten times or more. The chain couples TRBV20-1 to TRBJ2-7; TRBD2 matches 10 bases. V was clipped by 2 bases and J by 4 bases; unmatched bases: 11. CDR3 length equals 16 residues. Germline assignment: CDR1 DFQATT and CDR2 SNEGSKA (reference sequence). The CDR3 DNA sequence: TGCAGTGCTAGAATCCAGTGGACTAGCGGACGATACGAGCAGTACTTC. This gives the protein CSARIQWTSGRYEQYF.